The 2 T cell receptor beta chains below were found in one sample sequenced in a study of T cells after yellow fever vaccination. TCRdb independently ran MiXCR on the 5' RACE reads; one entry per CDR3 protein. The sample includes 320,000 or so distinct CDR3 sequences, roughly 8.4% of them seen just once. Sequences were derived from PBMCs, sampled around 45 days after the first yellow fever vaccination. These receptors were taken from a man in his late teens or twenties who received the YFV17D yellow fever vaccine.

This clonotype was seen a few times. The chain combines TRBV7-9 with TRBJ2-6; 8 nucleotides line up with TRBD1. Unmatched junction bases numbered 8, after V lost 5 bases and J lost 2 bases. Germline CDR1 and CDR2: SEHNR and FQNEAQ (reference sequence). This CDR3 has 17 residues. CDR3 bases: TGTGCCAGCAGCGGCGGGACAGGCAGGACTGGGGCCAACGTCCTGACTTTC. Protein product: CASSGGTGRTGANVLTF.

The chain recombines TRBV7-3 with TRBJ1-2; D is unresolved. V was cut by 5 bases and J by 3 bases, with 13 bases left in between. CDR3 length equals 14 residues. CDR1 and CDR2 from the germline V gene are SGHTA and FQGTGA. This chain's CDR3 is CASSPGTADYGYTF. CDR3 DNA sequence: TGTGCCAGCAGCCCGGGAACGGCAGACTATGGCTACACCTTC.